This TCR beta chain derives from a study of identical twins. Study results and caveats: An excess of low generation probability was shown by twin-shared out-of-frame alpha sequences. Abundant beta clonotypes from cord blood had fewer insertions, unlike memory repertoires, which showed none.

Germline V gives CDR1 SQVTM, CDR2 ANQGSEA. This CDR3 contains 14 residues. V gave up 4 bases and J gave up 2 bases; unmatched junction bases: 5. To note about this clonotype: The antigen is unknown.

TCRdb passed the 5' RACE reads through MiXCR, listing each CDR3 protein once. The data show approximately 260,000 distinct CDR3 sequences, with roughly an eighth seen just once and approximately 10% held by the top ten. Source material: memory (CD45RO+) T cells sorted from blood. This chain joins TRBV29-1 and TRBJ1-3, with TRBD1 matching over 7 bases. The sequence was collected from a woman aged 18-30 years in good health. DNA of the CDR3: TGCAGCGTTGGGGAGGGGGCGACTGGAAACACCATATATTTT. The encoded protein is CSVGEGATGNTIYF.